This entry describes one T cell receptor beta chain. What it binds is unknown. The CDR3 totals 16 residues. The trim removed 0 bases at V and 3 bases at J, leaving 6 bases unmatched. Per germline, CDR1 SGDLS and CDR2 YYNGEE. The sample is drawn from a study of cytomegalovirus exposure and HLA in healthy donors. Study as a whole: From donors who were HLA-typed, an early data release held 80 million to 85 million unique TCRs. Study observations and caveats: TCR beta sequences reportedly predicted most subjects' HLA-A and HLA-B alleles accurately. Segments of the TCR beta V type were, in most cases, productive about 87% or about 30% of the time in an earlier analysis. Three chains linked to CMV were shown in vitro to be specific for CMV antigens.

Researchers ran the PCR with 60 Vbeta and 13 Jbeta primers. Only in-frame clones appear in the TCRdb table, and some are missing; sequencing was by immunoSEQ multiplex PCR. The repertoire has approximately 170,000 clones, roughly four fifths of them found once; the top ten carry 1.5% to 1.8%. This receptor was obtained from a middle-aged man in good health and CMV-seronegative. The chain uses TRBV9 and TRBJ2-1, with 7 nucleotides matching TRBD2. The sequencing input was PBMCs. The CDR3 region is CASSVEPSGIYNEQFF. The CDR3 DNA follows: TGTGCCAGCAGCGTAGAACCTAGCGGAATCTACAATGAGCAGTTCTTC.